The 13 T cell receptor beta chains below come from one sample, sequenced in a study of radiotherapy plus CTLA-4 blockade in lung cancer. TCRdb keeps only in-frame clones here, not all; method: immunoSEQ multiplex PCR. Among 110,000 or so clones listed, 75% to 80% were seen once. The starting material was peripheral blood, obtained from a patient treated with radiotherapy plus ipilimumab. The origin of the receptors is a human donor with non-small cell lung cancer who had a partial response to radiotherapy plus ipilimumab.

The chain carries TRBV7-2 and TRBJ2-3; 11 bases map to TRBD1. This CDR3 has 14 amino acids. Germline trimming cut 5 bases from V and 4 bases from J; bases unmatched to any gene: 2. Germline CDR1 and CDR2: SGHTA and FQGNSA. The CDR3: CASSRGQGADTQYF. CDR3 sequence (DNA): TGTGCCAGCAGCCGGGGACAGGGGGCAGATACGCAGTATTTT. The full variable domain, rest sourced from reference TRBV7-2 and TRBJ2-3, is GAGVSQSPSNKVTEKGKDVELRCDPISGHTALYWYRQSLGQGLEFLIYFQGNSAPDKSGLPSDRFSAERTGGSVSTLTIQRTQQEDSAVYLCASSRGQGADTQYFGPGTRLTVL.

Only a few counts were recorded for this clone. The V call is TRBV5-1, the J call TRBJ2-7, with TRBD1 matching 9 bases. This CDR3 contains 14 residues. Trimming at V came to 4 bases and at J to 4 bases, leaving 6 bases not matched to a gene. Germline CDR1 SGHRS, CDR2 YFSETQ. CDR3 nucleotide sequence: TGCGCCAGCAGCCGGGGACAGGGTTTATACGAGCAGTACTTC. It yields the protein CASSRGQGLYEQYF.

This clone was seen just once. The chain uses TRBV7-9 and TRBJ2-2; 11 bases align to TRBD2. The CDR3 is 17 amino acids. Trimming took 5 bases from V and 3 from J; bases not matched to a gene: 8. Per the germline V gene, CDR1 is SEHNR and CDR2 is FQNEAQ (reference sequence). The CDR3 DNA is TGTGCCAGCAGCGCAGGGACTAGCGGCTTTTACACCGGGGAGCTGTTTTTT. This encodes CASSAGTSGFYTGELFF.

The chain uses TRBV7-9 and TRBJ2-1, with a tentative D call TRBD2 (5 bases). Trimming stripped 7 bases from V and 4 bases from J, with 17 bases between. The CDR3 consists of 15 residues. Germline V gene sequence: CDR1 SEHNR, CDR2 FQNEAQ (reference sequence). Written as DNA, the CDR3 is TGTGCCAGCACCCCGAGGTCAGCGGTGTACAATGAGCAGTTCTTC. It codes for CASTPRSAVYNEQFF.

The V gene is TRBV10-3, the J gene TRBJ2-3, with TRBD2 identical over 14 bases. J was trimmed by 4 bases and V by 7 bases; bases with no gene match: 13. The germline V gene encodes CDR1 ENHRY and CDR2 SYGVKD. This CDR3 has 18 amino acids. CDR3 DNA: TGTGCCATCAAAGCCGGGACTAGCGGGAGCTGGGTGGCAGATACGCAGTATTTT. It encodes CAIKAGTSGSWVADTQYF.

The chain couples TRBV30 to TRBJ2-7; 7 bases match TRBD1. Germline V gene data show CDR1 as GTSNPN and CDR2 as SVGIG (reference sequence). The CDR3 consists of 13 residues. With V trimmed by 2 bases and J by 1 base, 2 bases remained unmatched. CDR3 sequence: CAWSIQGSYEQYF. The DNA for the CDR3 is TGTGCCTGGAGTATACAGGGGTCCTACGAGCAGTACTTC.

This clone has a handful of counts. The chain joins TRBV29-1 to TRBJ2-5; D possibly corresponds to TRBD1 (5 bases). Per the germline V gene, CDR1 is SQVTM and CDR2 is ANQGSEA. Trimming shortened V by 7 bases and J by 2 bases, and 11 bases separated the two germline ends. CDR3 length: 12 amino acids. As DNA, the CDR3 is TGCAGCGATCGGACACGTCAAGAGACCCAGTACTTC. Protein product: CSDRTRQETQYF.

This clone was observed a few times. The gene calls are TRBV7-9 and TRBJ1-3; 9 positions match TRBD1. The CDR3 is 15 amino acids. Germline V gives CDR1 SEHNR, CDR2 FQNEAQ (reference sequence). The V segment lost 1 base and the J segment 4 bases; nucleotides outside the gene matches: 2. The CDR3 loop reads CASSLGTGVGNTIYF. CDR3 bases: TGTGCCAGCAGCTTAGGGACAGGGGTCGGAAACACCATATATTTT. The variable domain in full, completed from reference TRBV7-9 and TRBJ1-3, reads DTGVSQNPRHKITKRGQNVTFRCDPISEHNRLYWYRQTLGQGPEFLTYFQNEAQLEKSRLLSDRFSAERPKGSFSTLEIQRTEQGDSAMYLCASSLGTGVGNTIYFGEGSWLTVV.

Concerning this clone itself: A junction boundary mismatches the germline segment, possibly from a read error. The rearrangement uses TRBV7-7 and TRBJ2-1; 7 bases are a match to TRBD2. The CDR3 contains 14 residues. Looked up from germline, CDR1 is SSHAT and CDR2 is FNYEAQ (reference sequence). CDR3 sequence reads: CASSLSGTNDEQFF. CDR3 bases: TGTGCTAGCAGCCTCTCCGGGACTAACGATGAGCAGTTCTTC.

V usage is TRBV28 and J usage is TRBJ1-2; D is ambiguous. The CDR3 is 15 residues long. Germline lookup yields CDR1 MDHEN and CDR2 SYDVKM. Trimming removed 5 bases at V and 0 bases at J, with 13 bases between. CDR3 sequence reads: CASSPGGRANYGYTF. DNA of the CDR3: TGTGCCAGCAGTCCCGGCGGGCGAGCTAACTATGGCTACACCTTC.

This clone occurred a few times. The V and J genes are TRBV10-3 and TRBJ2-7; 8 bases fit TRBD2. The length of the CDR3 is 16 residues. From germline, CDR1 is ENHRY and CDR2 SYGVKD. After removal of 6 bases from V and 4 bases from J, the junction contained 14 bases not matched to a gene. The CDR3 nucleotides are TGTGCCATCAGGGGGGATGCGAGCGGGAGCCGGTACGAGCAGTACTTC. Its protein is CAIRGDASGSRYEQYF.

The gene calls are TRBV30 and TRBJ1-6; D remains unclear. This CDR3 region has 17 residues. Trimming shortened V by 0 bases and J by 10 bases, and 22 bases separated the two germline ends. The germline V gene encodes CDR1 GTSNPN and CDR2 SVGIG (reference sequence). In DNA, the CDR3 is TGTGCCTGGAGTGTAAGGGCAGGCCCGTCCAGAGGGTCACCCCTCCACTTT. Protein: CAWSVRAGPSRGSPLHF.

CDR3 DNA: TGTGCCAGCATTTTTCGGTCTAACACTGAAGCTTTCTTT. This sequence encodes CASIFRSNTEAFF. This chain connects TRBV28 to TRBJ1-1; D uncertain. V shed 7 bases and J shed 2 bases, with 11 bases lying between them. The CDR3 is 13 amino acids. Germline lookup yields CDR1 MDHEN and CDR2 SYDVKM.